Described below is a single T cell receptor beta chain sequence and its context. Profiled with immunoSEQ multiplex PCR; TCRdb holds only in-frame clones, not every one. In the table there are around 96,000 clones, approximately 94% of which are singletons. From germline, CDR1 is ENHRY and CDR2 SYGVKD. CDR3 length: 13 residues. V was pared by 8 bases and J by 0 bases, with 11 bases between. The entry originates in a study of T cell changes during pregnancy in multiple sclerosis. The chain couples TRBV10-3 to TRBJ2-7, with D perhaps matching TRBD1 (6 bases). The sample here was peripheral blood, taken in the third trimester of pregnancy. This sequence was found in a female donor with multiple sclerosis, enrolled in a pregnancy study. The CDR3 sequence is CAIRDTSSYEQYF. The CDR3 bases are TGTGCCATCCGGGACACGAGCTCCTACGAGCAGTACTTC.